This T cell receptor (beta chain) emerged from a study of cytomegalovirus exposure and HLA in healthy donors. Germline-derived CDR1 and CDR2 are SNHLY and FYNNEI. The V end lost 7 bases, the J end lost 6 bases, and 15 bases lay between the germline ends. The CDR3 is 13 residues long. About this clone itself: The antigen is undetermined.

Whole-study findings and limits: Per a later analysis, HLA-associated TCR beta chains showed more clonal expansion than other, equally common TCR beta chains.

PCR amplification relied on 60 Vbeta primers (plus 13 Jbeta primers). Profiling relied on immunoSEQ multiplex PCR, and the TCRdb table lists in-frame clones only, not all of them. This table has roughly 120,000 clones, about 80% appearing once. The material sequenced was PBMCs. The V call is TRBV2, the J call TRBJ1-2; the D is unclear. This clonotype was obtained from a middle-aged woman in good health and CMV-seropositive. The CDR3: CASKRDSRDGYTF. The CDR3 nucleotides read TGTGCCAGCAAGCGAGATTCTCGGGATGGCTACACCTTC.